Listed here are 31 T cell receptor beta chains from one sample, sequenced in a study of fetal regulatory T cell absence and autoimmunity. TCRdb's table, derived via immunoSEQ multiplex PCR, lists solely in-frame clones and lacks some. The sample comprises around 100,000 clones, about 78% of which are singletons, and 2% rests with the top ten. Sequencing input: pancreas tissue. These TCRs come from a male donor with IPEX syndrome.

J is TRBJ2-1 and V is TRBV20-1, with a weak D call TRBD2 (6 bases). This CDR3 has 11 amino acids. V was pared by 5 bases and J by 9 bases, with 11 bases between. Germline CDR1 is DFQATT and CDR2 is SNEGSKA (reference sequence). CDR3 sequence (DNA): TGCAGTGCTTTACTAGCAATTGAGCAGTTCTTC. Its translation: CSALLAIEQFF.

The chain combines TRBV12-2 with TRBJ2-4; the table's D call of TRBD2 was not tested on the DNA. TRBV12-2 is shown as a pseudogene. The CDR3 length is 16 residues. CDR3 in DNA: TGTGCAAGTCGCTTAGGAGCGGGAGGGCCAGTTGACATTCAGTACTTC. Amino acids: CASRLGAGGPVDIQYF.

This clone was seen more than once but under ten times. V is TRBV28 and J is TRBJ2-7, with D uncertain. This CDR3 has 14 residues. Trimming took off 1 base at V and 2 bases at J, with 9 bases between the two ends. CDR1 and CDR2 (germline): MDHEN, SYDVKM. CDR3 amino acids: CASSLFRSTYEQYF. The CDR3 DNA is TGTGCCAGCAGTTTATTCCGCTCGACCTACGAGCAGTACTTC. Based on the CDR3 plus reference TRBV28 and TRBJ2-7, the full variable domain is DVKVTQSSRYLVKRTGEKVFLECVQDMDHENMFWYRQDPGLGLRLIYFSYDVKMKEKGDIPEGYSVSREKKERFSLILESASTNQTSMYLCASSLFRSTYEQYFGPGTRLTVT.

The chain links TRBV15 to TRBJ2-5; TRBD2 is a possible D gene (5 bases). The CDR3 contains 15 residues. CDR1 LNHNV and CDR2 YYDKDF come from the germline V gene (reference sequence). V was shortened by 0 bases and J by 2 bases, with 10 bases between the two germline ends. Written as DNA, the CDR3 is TGTGCCACCAGCAGAGAAGGAGGCTGGCAAGAGACCCAGTACTTC. Encoded protein: CATSREGGWQETQYF.

This clone was counted between two and nine times. Other DNA variants within this sample encode the same CDR3. The V gene is TRBV5-4, the J gene TRBJ1-2; D perhaps matches TRBD1 (5 bases). The ends were cut back, 0 bases at V and 2 bases at J, with 5 bases in the middle. The germline gives CDR1 SGHNT, CDR2 YYREEE (reference sequence). The CDR3 consists of 13 residues. Here the CDR3 reads CASSLGQNYGYTF. The CDR3 DNA is TGTGCCAGCAGCTTGGGACAGAACTATGGCTACACCTTC.

A few counts support this clone. One end of the junction is discordant with germline, which a read error may explain. The chain recombines TRBV10-3 with TRBJ2-7, with 9 nucleotides matching TRBD2. The germline CDR1 and CDR2 sequences are ENHRY and SYGVKD. CDR3 size: 11 residues. The CDR3 sequence is CAISDAGGISF. In DNA form, the CDR3 reads TGTGCCATCAGTGACGCGGGGGGGATATCCTTC.

The chain recombines TRBV13 with TRBJ1-1, with D unresolved. V was cut by 2 bases and J by 0 bases, with 7 bases left in between. The CDR3 sequence is 14 residues long. Germline-derived CDR1 and CDR2 are PRHDT and FYEKMQ (reference sequence). CDR3 in amino acids: CASSLLYMNTEAFF. In DNA, the CDR3 is TGTGCCAGCAGCTTATTATACATGAACACTGAAGCTTTCTTT. Full variable domain (missing parts from reference TRBV13 and TRBJ1-1): AAGVIQSPRHLIKEKRETATLKCYPIPRHDTVYWYQQGPGQDPQFLISFYEKMQSDKGSIPDRFSAQQFSDYHSELNMSSLELGDSALYFCASSLLYMNTEAFFGQGTRLTVV.

The J gene is TRBJ2-5, the V gene TRBV7-8; tentatively, D is TRBD1 (6 bases). The CDR3 spans 15 residues. Germline V gene lookup returns CDR1 SGHVS and CDR2 FQNEAQ. The germline V and J ends were trimmed by 1 base and 1 base, with 10 bases remaining between them. DNA of the CDR3: TGTGCCAGCAGCTTAGGCAGGGGCCCCCAAGAGACCCAGTACTTC. Encoded protein: CASSLGRGPQETQYF.

The chain recombines TRBV10-2 with TRBJ2-1; TRBD2 matches 16 bases. Germline CDR1 WSHSY, CDR2 SAAADI. The CDR3 consists of 15 residues. With 6 bases clipped from V and 4 bases from J, the junction kept 0 bases outside the gene matches. CDR3 loop: CASRGLAGGYNEQFF. DNA for the CDR3: TGCGCCAGCAGGGGACTAGCGGGGGGGTACAATGAGCAGTTCTTC.

J is TRBJ2-7 and V is TRBV6-5; D ambiguous. The CDR3 runs 11 residues. V lost 5 bases to trimming and J lost 3 bases, with 5 bases between them. Germline lookup yields CDR1 MNHEY and CDR2 SVGAGI. CDR3: CASSELYEQYF. The CDR3 region has the DNA TGTGCCAGCAGTGAACTCTACGAGCAGTACTTC.

This clone is a singleton in its sample. The V and J genes are TRBV5-5 and TRBJ2-7, with no clear D. This CDR3 contains 14 residues. The V end was cut by 1 base, the J end by 1 base, with 9 bases between. Germline values: CDR1 SGHKS, CDR2 YYEKEE (reference sequence). The CDR3 nucleotides read TGTGCCAGCAGCTTGTACGCACAATCCTACGAGCAGTACTTC. Amino acids: CASSLYAQSYEQYF.

The chain recombines TRBV12-5 with TRBJ1-5; possible D gene TRBD1, 5 bases. V lost 1 base and J lost 0, with 10 bases in between. Germline V gives CDR1 LGHNT, CDR2 FRNRAP. This CDR3 is built from 16 residues. DNA of the CDR3: TGTGCTAGTGGTTTGGAAACAGGTTATAGCAATCAGCCCCAGCATTTT. This encodes CASGLETGYSNQPQHF.

The table lists this clone with a count of one. V usage is TRBV20-1 and J usage is TRBJ1-2; D might be TRBD1 (5 bases). The CDR3 length is 11 residues. Trimming shortened V by 4 bases and J by 8 bases, and 11 bases separated the two germline ends. Germline V gene data show CDR1 as DFQATT and CDR2 as SNEGSKA (reference sequence). The CDR3 sequence is CSAIDRWGYTF. DNA of the CDR3: TGCAGTGCTATCGACAGATGGGGCTACACCTTC.

This chain links TRBV5-6 with TRBJ2-3; 10 nucleotides align to TRBD2. The germline gives CDR1 SGHDT, CDR2 YYEEEE. Trimming removed 1 base from V and 4 bases from J; junction bases left unmatched: 0. The CDR3 runs to 14 residues. This CDR3 reads CASSLTSGADTQYF. The DNA for the CDR3 is TGTGCCAGCAGCTTGACTAGCGGGGCAGATACGCAGTATTTT.

In the case of this clone: One end of the junction is discordant with germline, which a read error may explain. This chain joins TRBV5-1 and TRBJ2-1, with D possibly being TRBD2 (5 bases). Germline V gene sequence: CDR1 SGHRS, CDR2 YFSETQ. CDR3 length: 13 residues. The CDR3 here is CASSLASYDEQFF. CDR3 DNA sequence: TGCGCCAGCAGCTTGGCTAGCTACGATGAGCAGTTCTTC.

This sequence joins TRBV19 and TRBJ2-3, with 10 nucleotides matching TRBD2. From germline, CDR1 is LNHDA and CDR2 SQIVND (reference sequence). CDR3 length equals 15 residues. Germline trimming cut 5 bases from V and 1 base from J; bases unmatched to any gene: 3. CDR3 sequence: CASSVTSGRTDTQYF. For the CDR3, the DNA is TGTGCCAGTAGTGTGACTAGCGGGCGCACAGATACGCAGTATTTT. The full variable domain, rest sourced from reference TRBV19 and TRBJ2-3, is DGGITQSPKYLFRKEGQNVTLSCEQNLNHDAMYWYRQDPGQGLRLIYYSQIVNDFQKGDIAEGYSVSREKKESFPLTVTSAQKNPTAFYLCASSVTSGRTDTQYFGPGTRLTVL.

This clone was seen more than once but under ten times. V gene TRBV4-3 combines with J gene TRBJ1-5; the D gene is possibly TRBD1 (5 bases). V lost 3 bases and J lost 2, with 8 bases in between. This CDR3 region has 14 residues. The V gene's germline CDR1 is LGHNA and CDR2 YSLEER. CDR3 loop: CASSHRVGNQPQHF. The CDR3 DNA follows: TGCGCCAGCAGCCACAGGGTGGGCAATCAGCCCCAGCATTTT.

This clone is a singleton in its sample. V is TRBV5-4 and J is TRBJ1-2; TRBD1 agrees at 11 bases. V gave up 4 bases and J gave up 4 bases; unmatched junction bases: 3. The germline V gene encodes CDR1 SGHNT and CDR2 YYREEE (reference sequence). CDR3 size: 14 residues. The CDR3 loop reads CASSPGTGGYGYTF. The DNA for the CDR3 is TGTGCCAGCAGCCCCGGGACAGGGGGCTATGGCTACACCTTC.

V gene TRBV2 combines with J gene TRBJ2-7, with 13 positions matching TRBD2. The CDR3 has 15 residues. V trimming: 6 bases; J trimming: 3 bases; junction bases outside the gene matches: 5. CDR1 and CDR2 (germline): SNHLY, FYNNEI. In DNA form, the CDR3 reads TGTGCCAGCAGCCAACTAGCGGGGGGGGTCTACGAGCAGTACTTC. Protein product: CASSQLAGGVYEQYF. Filled out from reference TRBV2 and TRBJ2-7, the complete variable domain reads EPEVTQTPSHQVTQMGQEVILRCVPISNHLYFYWYRQILGQKVEFLVSFYNNEISEKSEIFDDQFSVERPDGSNFTLKIRSTKLEDSAMYFCASSQLAGGVYEQYFGPGTRLTVT.

V usage is TRBV10-2 and J usage is TRBJ1-2, with TRBD1 matching 9 bases. Germline CDR1 and CDR2: WSHSY and SAAADI. The trim removed 5 bases at V and 3 bases at J, leaving 4 bases unmatched. The CDR3 consists of 14 residues. The CDR3 protein is CASSLQGADYGYTF. CDR3 nucleotides: TGCGCCAGCAGTCTACAGGGGGCGGACTATGGCTACACCTTC.

This chain connects TRBV19 to TRBJ2-7, with 8 positions matching TRBD1. The CDR3 totals 14 residues. Trimming took 3 bases from V and 2 from J; bases not matched to a gene: 3. Germline assignment: CDR1 LNHDA and CDR2 SQIVND (reference sequence). CDR3 bases: TGTGCCAGTAGTATCGCGACAGGGGCCTACGAGCAGTACTTC. This sequence encodes CASSIATGAYEQYF.

This rearrangement joins TRBV5-1 to TRBJ2-7; TRBD2 aligns across 12 bases. Germline loops: CDR1 SGHRS, CDR2 YFSETQ. This CDR3 comprises 14 residues. J gave up 4 bases and V 5 bases, and 4 bases lay outside the gene matches. CDR3 nucleotides: TGCGCCAGCAGGCTAGCGGGGGGGCATTACGAGCAGTACTTC. Translating gives CASRLAGGHYEQYF.

The V call is TRBV5-6, the J call TRBJ1-5, with no clear D. The V gene's germline CDR1 is SGHDT and CDR2 YYEEEE. CDR3 size: 13 residues. The ends were cut back, 4 bases at V and 8 bases at J, with 13 bases in the middle. CDR3 in DNA: TGTGCCAGCAGCCCCGGCTTCGAGGAGCCCCAGCATTTT. This sequence encodes CASSPGFEEPQHF. Looking up the rest from reference TRBV5-6 and TRBJ1-5 gives the full variable domain: DAGVTQSPTHLIKTRGQQVTLRCSPKSGHDTVSWYQQALGQGPQFIFQYYEEEERQRGNFPDRFSGHQFPNYSSELNVNALLLGDSALYLCASSPGFEEPQHFGDGTRLSIL.

The rearrangement uses TRBV4-1 and TRBJ2-3; TRBD2 agrees at 9 bases. Losses at the gene ends were 6 bases for V and 9 bases for J; bases not matched to a gene: 22. There are 18 residues in the CDR3. Per the germline V gene, CDR1 is MGHRA and CDR2 is YSYEKL. This CDR3 is CASSGLYSGGTPKGTQYF. As DNA, the CDR3 is TGCGCCAGCAGTGGCCTATATAGCGGGGGAACTCCGAAAGGGACGCAGTATTTT.

This chain joins TRBV4-1 and TRBJ1-6, with D unclear. Trimming stripped 3 bases from V and 7 bases from J, with 4 bases between. The CDR3 has 12 amino acids. CDR1 and CDR2 from the germline V gene are MGHRA and YSYEKL. This chain's CDR3 is CASSQGNSPLHF. In nucleotides, the CDR3 is TGCGCCAGCAGCCAGGGGAATTCACCCCTCCACTTT.

This clone turned up a few times. The genes are TRBV14 and TRBJ2-1; D gene uncertain. Trimming removed 1 base at V and 6 bases at J, with 4 bases between. Per the germline V gene, CDR1 is SGHDN and CDR2 is FVKESK. The CDR3 spans 12 residues. The CDR3 loop is CASSQGGNEQFF. The CDR3 nucleotides are TGTGCCAGCAGCCAAGGCGGCAATGAGCAGTTCTTC.

This clone has a handful of counts. The gene calls are TRBV30 and TRBJ1-1, with D possibly TRBD1 on 5 matching bases. V lost 3 bases, J lost 6 bases, and 11 bases lay in between. Germline V gives CDR1 GTSNPN, CDR2 SVGIG (reference sequence). This CDR3 is built from 12 residues. The CDR3 sequence: CAWRGRVPEAFF. As DNA, the CDR3 is TGTGCCTGGAGGGGCAGGGTCCCTGAAGCTTTCTTT.

The chain couples TRBV30 to TRBJ1-1, with a tentative D call TRBD1 (6 bases). The CDR3 consists of 12 residues. Trimming stripped 6 bases from V and 4 bases from J, with 12 bases between. Germline CDR1 is GTSNPN and CDR2 is SVGIG (reference sequence). CDR3 in DNA: TGTGCCTGCTACGTAGGGGGCACTGAAGCTTTCTTT. This translates into CACYVGGTEAFF. The variable domain in full, with the rest retrieved from reference TRBV30 and TRBJ1-1, is SQTIHQWPATLVQPVGSPLSLECTVEGTSNPNLYWYRQAAGRGLQLLFYSVGIGQISSEVPQNLSASRPQDRQFILSSKKLLLSDSGFYLCACYVGGTEAFFGQGTRLTVV.

The CDR3 DNA follows: TGCGCCAGCAGTCGGCGGGAGGGGTCCTACGAGCAGTACTTC. Protein: CASSRREGSYEQYF. This chain connects TRBV10-2 to TRBJ2-7; 9 bases map to TRBD2. CDR3 length equals 14 residues. V trimming: 5 bases; J trimming: 1 base; junction bases outside the gene matches: 3. Germline V gives CDR1 WSHSY, CDR2 SAAADI.

The rearrangement joins TRBV6-5 to TRBJ2-3; TRBD2 aligns across 9 bases. With V trimmed by 4 bases and J by 2 bases, 7 bases remained unmatched. In germline, CDR1 is MNHEY, CDR2 SVGAGI. This CDR3 spans 16 amino acids. As DNA, the CDR3 is TGTGCCAGCAGTTCAATCTTAGCGGGGGACACAGATACGCAGTATTTT. It codes for CASSSILAGDTDTQYF.

V usage is TRBV7-8 and J usage is TRBJ2-1; TRBD2 matches 7 bases. Germline values: CDR1 SGHVS, CDR2 FQNEAQ. V shed 2 bases and J 2 bases; nucleotides not matched to a gene: 3. The CDR3 extends over 15 amino acids. CDR3 in DNA: TGTGCCAGCAGCTTAATAGGACTAGCCTACAATGAGCAGTTCTTC. Translating gives CASSLIGLAYNEQFF.